This T cell receptor (beta chain) was found in a study of shared clonotypes between healthy human individuals. Broader study findings: Since donors were few, the genetic and exposure-history diversity represented was limited.

With regard to this clone: What it binds is unknown.

At deep level, the assay was performed. Produced via immunoSEQ multiplex PCR; TCRdb's table is partial and in-frame only. The sample yields approximately 1.4 million clones, approximately 98% seen once. Each of the donors was a healthy adult who was HIV-negative and had not had a recent acute infection or vaccination. A split of CD4+ cells into CD45RA+ naive and CD45RA-negative memory subsets was performed. This CDR3 has 16 residues. Material for sequencing was naive CD4+ T cells sorted from blood. Subset specified: CD45RA+ positively selected. The V gene is TRBV21-1, the J gene TRBJ2-6; the table gives TRBD2 as D, unverified against the DNA. TRBV21-1 is a pseudogene. The clonotype originates from a man in his thirties or forties in good health. CDR3 sequence (DNA): TGTGCCAGCAGCGACTCTGTGGTCTCTGGGGCCAACGTCCTGACTTTC. The encoded protein is CASSDSVVSGANVLTF.